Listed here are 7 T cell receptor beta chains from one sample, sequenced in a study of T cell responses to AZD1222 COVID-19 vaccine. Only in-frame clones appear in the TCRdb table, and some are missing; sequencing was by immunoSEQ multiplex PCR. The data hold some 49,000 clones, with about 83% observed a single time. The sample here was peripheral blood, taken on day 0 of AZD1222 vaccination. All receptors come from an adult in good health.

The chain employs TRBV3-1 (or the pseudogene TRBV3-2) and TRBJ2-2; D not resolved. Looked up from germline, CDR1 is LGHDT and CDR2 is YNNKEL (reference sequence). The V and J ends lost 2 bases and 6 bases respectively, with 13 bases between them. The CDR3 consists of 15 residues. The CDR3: CASSQNSAGPGELFF. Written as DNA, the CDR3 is TGTGCCAGCAGCCAAAATTCGGCCGGACCCGGGGAGCTGTTTTTT.

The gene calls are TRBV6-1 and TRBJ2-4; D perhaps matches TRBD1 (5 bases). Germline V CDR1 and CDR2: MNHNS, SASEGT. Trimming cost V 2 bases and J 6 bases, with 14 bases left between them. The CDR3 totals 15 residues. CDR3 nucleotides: TGTGCCAGCAGTGAACTTTGGGCAGGGCGAAACATTCAGTACTTC. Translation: CASSELWAGRNIQYF.

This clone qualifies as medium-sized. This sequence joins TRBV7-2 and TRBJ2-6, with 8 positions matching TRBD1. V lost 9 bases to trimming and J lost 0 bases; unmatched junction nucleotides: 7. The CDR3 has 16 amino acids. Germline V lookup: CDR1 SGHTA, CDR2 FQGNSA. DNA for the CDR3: TGTGCCAGTTTCAGGGGGCCCTACTCTGGGGCCAACGTCCTGACTTTC. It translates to CASFRGPYSGANVLTF.

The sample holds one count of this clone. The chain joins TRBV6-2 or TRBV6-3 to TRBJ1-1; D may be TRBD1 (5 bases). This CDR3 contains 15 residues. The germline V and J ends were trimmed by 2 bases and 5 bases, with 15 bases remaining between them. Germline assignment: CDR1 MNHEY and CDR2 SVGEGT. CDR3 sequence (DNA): TGTGCCAGCAGTTACCCCCAGGGCCTAGATACTGAAGCTTTCTTT. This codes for CASSYPQGLDTEAFF.

Written as DNA, the CDR3 is TGTGCCAGCATACTAGGGGGTTCGGTCGGCAATGAGCAGTTCTTC. Its protein is CASILGGSVGNEQFF. This rearrangement joins TRBV2 to TRBJ2-1; D possibly corresponds to TRBD1 (6 bases). CDR1 and CDR2 (germline): SNHLY, FYNNEI. The CDR3 is 15 residues long. The V gene lost 7 bases and the J gene lost 6 bases, with 19 bases spanning the gap.

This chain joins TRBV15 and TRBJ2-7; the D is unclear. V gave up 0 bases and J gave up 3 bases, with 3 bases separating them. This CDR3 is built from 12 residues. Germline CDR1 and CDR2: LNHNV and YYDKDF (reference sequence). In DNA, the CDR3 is TGTGCCACCAGCAGAGATTACTACGAGCAGTACGTC. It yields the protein CATSRDYYEQYV.

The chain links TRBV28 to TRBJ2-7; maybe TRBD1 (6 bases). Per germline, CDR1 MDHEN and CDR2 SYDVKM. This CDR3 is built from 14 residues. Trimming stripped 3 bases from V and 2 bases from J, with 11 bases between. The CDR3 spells CASSFRGSAYEQYF. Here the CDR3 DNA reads TGTGCCAGCAGTTTCAGGGGTTCGGCCTACGAGCAGTACTTC.